What follows describes a single T cell receptor beta chain. Trimming left V 3 bases short and J 4 bases short, with 15 bases between. This CDR3 spans 15 amino acids. Per germline, CDR1 KGHSH and CDR2 LQKENI. The sample originates from a study of shared clonotypes between healthy human individuals. The overall study: There were three CD4 naive, three CD4 memory, two CD8 naive and one CD8 memory plates per donor.

This was a deep-level run. TCRdb's copy holds only in-frame clones and misses some; the assay was immunoSEQ multiplex PCR. Found here are 950,000 to 1,100,000 clones, around 78% of them singletons; the top ten hold under 0.8%. The chain carries TRBV18 and TRBJ1-2; perhaps TRBD1 as D (5 bases). The source of this sequence is a man between 18 and 29 years old in good health. Some clones in this sample may be carry-over from other donors' samples. Input material: memory CD4+ T cells from PBMCs. Subset specified: CD45RA-negative fraction. Here the CDR3 reads CASSPTGDRGYGYTF. DNA of the CDR3: TGTGCCAGCTCACCGACGGGGGATCGGGGCTATGGCTACACCTTC. Combining the CDR3 with reference TRBV18 and TRBJ1-2 gives the whole variable domain NAGVMQNPRHLVRRRGQEARLRCSPMKGHSHVYWYRQLPEEGLKFMVYLQKENIIDESGMPKERFSAEFPKEGPSILRIQQVVRGDSAAYFCASSPTGDRGYGYTFGSGTRLTVV.